This record covers a single T cell receptor (beta chain). The target antigen is unknown. The table came from immunoSEQ multiplex PCR; TCRdb's copy has only in-frame clones and leaves some out. This sample has some 11,000 clones, with 72% found just once. The data stem from a study of chemoradiotherapy in HPV16-positive cancers. Overall study results and limits: The functional HPV-specific definition rests on just a couple of HPV16-positive patients.

J gave up 2 bases and V 0 bases, and 2 bases lay outside the gene matches. This CDR3 contains 16 residues. Germline CDR1 LGHNA, CDR2 YSLEER. The TCR was taken from a human donor with HPV-associated anogenital cancer. The rearrangement uses TRBV4-3 and TRBJ2-3; 10 positions agree with TRBD2. This material was obtained from a patient who underwent chemoradiotherapy. CDR3 amino acids: CASSQEGTSVTDTQYF. CDR3 DNA sequence: TGCGCCAGCAGCCAAGAGGGGACTAGCGTCACAGATACGCAGTATTTT.